These T cell receptor beta chains were read from a single sample in a study of cytomegalovirus exposure and HLA in healthy donors. Sequenced by immunoSEQ multiplex PCR; TCRdb stores in-frame clones only, minus some. The sample holds some 120,000 clones, around 73% seen once. Source material: PBMCs. The source is a man aged 50-60 years in good health and CMV-seronegative. Each CDR3 is given with its conserved first and last residue. Each record gives: clone size, V gene, CDR3 length, J gene, D gene, CDR3 protein, CDR3 DNA. D genes are given only for firm matches. The size entry is marked missing in some rows and otherwise reads once, few, many or a size class.

.	TRBV6-5	15	TRBJ2-1	TRBD1	CASSSGQVGSNEQFF	TGTGCCAGCAGTTCCGGACAGGTTGGGAGCAATGAGCAGTTCTTC
once	TRBV5-4	14	TRBJ1-1	.	CASSLDSFGGEAFF	TGTGCCAGCAGCTTGGATTCCTTCGGAGGTGAAGCTTTCTTT
.	TRBV7-4	18	TRBJ1-1	.	CASSLIPSQGVRNTEAFF	TGTGCCAGCAGCTTAATCCCTTCTCAGGGTGTGAGGAACACTGAAGCTTTCTTT
.	TRBV19	13	TRBJ2-5	.	CASSMKGLETQYF	TGTGCCAGTAGTATGAAGGGGTTGGAGACCCAGTACTTC
.	TRBV10-2	15	TRBJ2-5	TRBD1	CASSATGEYQETQYF	TGCGCCAGCAGCGCGACAGGGGAATACCAAGAGACCCAGTACTTC
.	TRBV10-2	12	TRBJ2-3	.	CASGTFTDTQYF	TGCGCCAGTGGGACTTTCACAGATACGCAGTATTTT
.	TRBV28	13	TRBJ1-5	.	CASRQGINQPQHF	TGTGCCAGCAGACAGGGAATCAATCAGCCCCAGCATTTT
.	TRBV10-2	14	TRBJ2-1	.	CASRLAGPVNEQFF	TGCGCCAGCAGACTGGCGGGACCAGTCAATGAGCAGTTCTTC
.	TRBV18	15	TRBJ2-7	.	CASSPGMGGSYEQYF	TGTGCCAGCTCACCAGGGATGGGAGGCTCCTACGAGCAGTACTTC
.	TRBV30	12	TRBJ2-5	.	CAWGDFQETQYF	TGTGCCTGGGGGGACTTCCAAGAGACCCAGTACTTC
.	TRBV10-2	13	TRBJ1-2	.	CASTGGKNYGYTF	TGCGCCAGCACGGGAGGAAAAAACTATGGCTACACCTTC
.	TRBV11-1	17	TRBJ1-4	TRBD1	CASSPRTGIATNEKLFF	TGTGCCAGCAGCCCGCGGACAGGAATTGCAACTAATGAAAAACTGTTTTTT
.	TRBV28	14	TRBJ2-1	TRBD2	CASRRLAVNNEQFF	TGTGCCAGCAGAAGACTAGCGGTAAACAATGAGCAGTTCTTC
few	TRBV5-1	13	TRBJ2-7	.	CASVERSSYEQYF	TGCGCCAGCGTCGAGCGGAGCTCCTACGAGCAGTACTTC
once	TRBV10-3	12	TRBJ2-7	.	CAISPGHGEQYF	TGTGCCATCAGTCCAGGGCACGGCGAGCAGTACTTC
.	TRBV18	14	TRBJ1-4	.	CASSPSNRGEKLFF	TGTGCCAGCTCACCATCCAATCGAGGTGAAAAACTGTTTTTT
few	TRBV28	16	TRBJ2-2	.	CASSPWAGANTGELFF	TGTGCCAGCAGTCCCTGGGCAGGGGCGAACACCGGGGAGCTGTTTTTT
few	TRBV19	15	TRBJ2-2	TRBD1	CASKPRTGNTGELFF	TGTGCCAGTAAGCCCCGGACAGGGAACACCGGGGAGCTGTTTTTT
.	TRBV5-4	15	TRBJ2-1	TRBD1	CASRRDRGNYNEQFF	TGTGCCAGCAGAAGGGACAGGGGGAATTACAATGAGCAGTTCTTC
.	TRBV2	15	TRBJ2-1	TRBD1	CASLYPSTGNNEQFF	TGTGCCAGCTTATATCCCTCGACAGGGAACAATGAGCAGTTCTTC
.	TRBV29-1	16	TRBJ2-3	.	CSVEDFDSLLPDTQYF	TGCAGCGTTGAAGATTTTGACAGCTTACTACCAGATACGCAGTATTTT
.	TRBV30	13	TRBJ1-1	.	CAWSGRENTEAFF	TGTGCCTGGAGTGGCCGCGAGAACACTGAAGCTTTCTTT
.	TRBV7-2	14	TRBJ2-7	.	CASSLVGNSYEQYF	TGTGCCAGCAGCTTAGTGGGCAACTCCTACGAGCAGTACTTC
few	TRBV7-9	13	TRBJ1-1	TRBD1	CASRETGDTEAFF	TGTGCCAGCCGAGAGACAGGGGACACTGAAGCTTTCTTT
.	TRBV7-2	14	TRBJ2-3	TRBD1	CASSLDRRQGPQYF	TGTGCCAGCAGCTTAGATCGTCGACAGGGCCCGCAGTATTTT
.	TRBV7-2	15	TRBJ2-2	.	CASNSLTGNTGELFF	TGTGCCAGCAACTCGTTGACAGGGAACACCGGGGAGCTGTTTTTT
once	TRBV19	11	TRBJ1-2	.	CASSIQGGYTF	TGTGCCAGTAGTATCCAGGGAGGCTACACCTTC
.	TRBV11-2	11	TRBJ1-4	.	CASGHNEKLFF	TGTGCCAGCGGCCATAATGAAAAACTGTTTTTT
once	TRBV19	14	TRBJ2-1	.	CASSQYRTRNEQFF	TGTGCCAGTAGTCAATATAGGACTCGGAATGAGCAGTTCTTC
.	TRBV5-1	15	TRBJ2-1	.	CASSFSVSSYNEQFF	TGCGCCAGCAGCTTTAGCGTCAGCTCCTACAATGAGCAGTTCTTC